The 9 T cell receptor beta chains below were found in one sample sequenced in a study of OX40 agonist ivuxolimab in advanced cancers. Only in-frame clones appear in the TCRdb table, and some are missing; sequencing was by immunoSEQ multiplex PCR. The table records approximately 68,000 clones, roughly four fifths of them present only once. This sample comprised CD4+ or CD8+ T cells sorted from blood, obtained in a trial of the OX40 agonist ivuxolimab. The receptors were sampled from an adult with an advanced solid tumor such as melanoma, head and neck, liver or kidney cancer.

J is TRBJ1-1 and V is TRBV29-1, with D possibly TRBD1 on 5 matching bases. CDR1 is SQVTM, CDR2 ANQGSEA, per germline. Trimming left V 6 bases short and J 4 bases short, with 12 bases between. The CDR3 has 12 residues. CDR3 sequence reads: CSVSGTTTEAFF. The DNA for the CDR3 is TGCAGCGTCTCCGGGACTACCACTGAAGCTTTCTTT. Supplemented by reference TRBV29-1 and TRBJ1-1, the full variable domain reads SAVISQKPSRDICQRGTSLTIQCQVDSQVTMMFWYRQQPGQSLTLIATANQGSEATYESGFVIDKFPISRPNLTFSTLTVSNMSPEDSSIYLCSVSGTTTEAFFGQGTRLTVV.

The genes are TRBV30 and TRBJ2-7, with D unclear. V was clipped by 0 bases and J by 5 bases, with 11 bases between them. Germline V gene lookup returns CDR1 GTSNPN and CDR2 SVGIG (reference sequence). This CDR3 is built from 13 residues. CDR3 region: CAWSVLSSDEQYF. CDR3 in DNA: TGTGCCTGGAGTGTACTTTCATCTGACGAGCAGTACTTC.

The chain links TRBV4-3 to TRBJ2-5; TRBD1 matches at 7 bases. The DNA end is more similar to TRBJ2-7, so the J call may be wrong. This CDR3 region has 15 residues. Germline V gene sequence: CDR1 LGHNA, CDR2 YSLEER. CDR3 nucleotide sequence: TGCGCCAGCCGGCCGAACAGGGGCTATTCCTACGAGCAGTACTTC. Its protein product is CASRPNRGYSYEQYF.

The chain recombines TRBV12-5 with TRBJ2-1; maybe TRBD2 (6 bases). Germline-derived CDR1 and CDR2 are LGHNT and FRNRAP. The CDR3 loop spans 14 amino acids. V lost 6 bases, J lost 6 bases, and 15 bases lay in between. The CDR3 coding sequence is TGTGCTAGTGGGGGAGGTCTAGTTGGCAATGAGCAGTTCTTC. Residues: CASGGGLVGNEQFF.

This chain links TRBV25-1 with TRBJ2-5; 7 bases agree with TRBD1. This CDR3 region has 14 residues. Germline V gene data show CDR1 as MGHDK and CDR2 as SYGVNS. V gave up 1 base and J gave up 13 bases; unmatched junction bases: 12. The CDR3 region is CASSEWSRGRAWYF. The CDR3 region has the DNA TGTGCCAGCAGTGAATGGTCGAGGGGGCGGGCGTGGTACTTC.

The gene calls are TRBV4-2 and TRBJ1-1; D not resolved. The CDR3 is 14 residues long. From germline, CDR1 is LGHNA and CDR2 YNFKEQ. The V end lost 0 bases, the J end lost 4 bases, and 9 bases lay between the germline ends. The chain's CDR3 is CASSQEITVTEAFF. The CDR3 DNA sequence: TGTGCCAGCAGCCAAGAGATCACGGTCACTGAAGCTTTCTTT.

V usage is TRBV18 and J usage is TRBJ2-1, with a weak D call TRBD1 (5 bases). V lost 3 bases and J lost 3, with 12 bases in between. This CDR3 contains 15 residues. The germline CDR1 and CDR2 sequences are KGHSH and LQKENI. The CDR3, as DNA: TGTGCCAGCTCACCCAGGGAAACGGGCTACAATGAGCAGTTCTTC. It encodes CASSPRETGYNEQFF.

This clone has just one count. The rearrangement links TRBV13 to TRBJ1-2; perhaps TRBD1 as D (6 bases). The germline V gene has CDR1 PRHDT and CDR2 FYEKMQ (reference sequence). The CDR3 totals 15 residues. V gave up 2 bases and J gave up 6 bases, with 16 bases separating them. Here the CDR3 DNA reads TGTGCCAGCAGCTTACGGGGACACCCAAGGAATGGCTACACCTTC. Translation: CASSLRGHPRNGYTF.

The chain combines TRBV15 with TRBJ2-1, with TRBD2 matching over 8 bases. The length of the CDR3 is 14 residues. Germline CDR1 reads LNHNV; CDR2 reads YYDKDF (reference sequence). V was pared by 0 bases and J by 10 bases, with 5 bases of the junction left unmatched. CDR3 nucleotide sequence: TGTGCCACCAGCAGAGAATGGACTAGCCAAGAGCAGTTCTTC. Its protein product is CATSREWTSQEQFF. Together with reference TRBV15 and TRBJ2-1, the CDR3 gives the full variable domain: DAMVIQNPRYQVTQFGKPVTLSCSQTLNHNVMYWYQQKSSQAPKLLFHYYDKDFNNEADTPDNFQSRRPNTSFCFLDIRSPGLGDTAMYLCATSREWTSQEQFFGPGTRLTVL.